The T cell receptor beta chain described here comes from a study of regulatory dendritic cells for organ transplantation. Study-wide results and limits: The authors noted considerable between-person heterogeneity in alloreactive memory CD8+ cells.

Some clones are missing from TCRdb's copy, which holds only in-frame ones; the method was immunoSEQ multiplex PCR. This sample has about 21,000 clones, with 85% found just once. Sorted subsets were CFSE-labeled and cultured four to five days with allogeneic dendritic cells. CD4+ or CD8+ T cells were sorted as naive CD45RA+ or memory CD45RO+. This clone was detected a few times. Its antigen is as yet unknown. The sample comprised naive CD4+ T cells from blood cultured with dendritic cells. As to subset: CD45RA+ naive T cells. The sequence was obtained from a human donor in good health.

The DNA of the CDR3 is TGCGCCAGCAGCCGTATGGCAGGGGGGACCGGGGAGCTGTTTTTT. It translates to CASSRMAGGTGELFF. This chain uses TRBV4-1 with TRBJ2-2; TRBD1 might be the D (7 bases). The germline V and J ends were trimmed by 4 bases and 5 bases, with 14 bases remaining between them. The CDR3 runs 15 residues. CDR1 and CDR2 (germline): MGHRA, YSYEKL.